This T cell receptor beta chain was found in a study of cytomegalovirus exposure and HLA in healthy donors. Study-wide points: The authors reported that TCR beta sequences could predict HLA-A and HLA-B alleles. These predictions were accurate for most subjects in the first cohort. HLA alleles were associated with fewer than 20,000 TCR beta sequences in a later analysis at 0.05 false discovery rate. Later analysis indicated greater clonal expansion among HLA-associated TCR beta chains than among equally common other chains. Roughly even sequencing depth across donors was the assumption behind the presence/absence analyses.

Regarding this clone: Its antigen remains unidentified.

Germline CDR1 and CDR2: SGHNT and YENEEA. The CDR3 contains 15 residues. The V gene lost 5 bases and the J gene lost 0 bases, with 14 bases spanning the gap. A multiplex PCR was run with 60 Vbeta primers and 13 Jbeta primers. The table came from immunoSEQ multiplex PCR; TCRdb's copy has only in-frame clones and leaves some out. The sample carries about 140,000 clones, roughly 74% recorded once. The sequence derives from a woman aged 18-35 years in good health and CMV-seropositive. This chain links TRBV11-3 with TRBJ2-7, with D hard to call. Material for sequencing was PBMCs. As DNA, the CDR3 is TGTGCCAGCAGCCCAACACTTAACAGCTCCTACGAGCAGTACTTC. As protein: CASSPTLNSSYEQYF.